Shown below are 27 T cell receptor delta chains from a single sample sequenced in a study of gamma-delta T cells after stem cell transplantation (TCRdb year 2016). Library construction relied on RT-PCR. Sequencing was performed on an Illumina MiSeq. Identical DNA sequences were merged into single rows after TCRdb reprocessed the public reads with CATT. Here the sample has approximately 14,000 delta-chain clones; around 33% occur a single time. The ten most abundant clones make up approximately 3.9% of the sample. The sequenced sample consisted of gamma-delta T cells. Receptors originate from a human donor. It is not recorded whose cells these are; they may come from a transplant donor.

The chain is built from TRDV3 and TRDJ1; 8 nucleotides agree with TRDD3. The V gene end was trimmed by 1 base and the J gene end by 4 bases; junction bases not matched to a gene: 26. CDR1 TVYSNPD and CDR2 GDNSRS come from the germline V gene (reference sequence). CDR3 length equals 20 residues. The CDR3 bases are TGTGCCTTTAACACCGCGCAGGCTACGAGGGATACGCCGGACAGCGATAAACTCATCTTT. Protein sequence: CAFNTAQATRDTPDSDKLIF.

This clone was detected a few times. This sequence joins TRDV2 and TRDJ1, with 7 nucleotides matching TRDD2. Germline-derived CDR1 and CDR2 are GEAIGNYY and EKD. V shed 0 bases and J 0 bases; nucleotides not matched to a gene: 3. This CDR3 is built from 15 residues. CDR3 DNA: TGTGCCTGTGACACCGGCCTTCCTTACACCGATAAACTCATCTTT. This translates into CACDTGLPYTDKLIF.

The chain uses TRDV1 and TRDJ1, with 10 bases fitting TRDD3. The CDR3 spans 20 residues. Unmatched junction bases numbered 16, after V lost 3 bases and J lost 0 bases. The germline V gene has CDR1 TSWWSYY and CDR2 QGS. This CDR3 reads CALGDTSRGGYPQNTDKLIF. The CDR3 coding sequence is TGTGCTCTTGGGGATACGTCTCGTGGGGGATACCCACAAAACACCGATAAACTCATCTTT.

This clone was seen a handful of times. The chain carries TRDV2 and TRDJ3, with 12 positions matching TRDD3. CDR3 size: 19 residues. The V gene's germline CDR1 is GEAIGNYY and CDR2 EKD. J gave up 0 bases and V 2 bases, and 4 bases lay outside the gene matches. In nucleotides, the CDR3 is TGTGCCTGTGACAGTACTGGGGGATACAGCTCCTGGGACACCCGACAGATGTTTTTC. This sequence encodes CACDSTGGYSSWDTRQMFF.

The CDR3 here is CACDARTSYCGGPRYGYADKLIF. In DNA form, the CDR3 reads TGTGCCTGTGACGCCCGGACTTCCTACTGTGGGGGGCCCAGATACGGGTACGCCGATAAACTCATCTTT. The V gene is TRDV2, the J gene TRDJ1; 8 nucleotides match TRDD2. CDR3 size: 23 residues. The junction had 32 bases not matched to a gene; V was cut back by 3 bases and J by 3 bases. In germline, CDR1 is GEAIGNYY, CDR2 EKD.

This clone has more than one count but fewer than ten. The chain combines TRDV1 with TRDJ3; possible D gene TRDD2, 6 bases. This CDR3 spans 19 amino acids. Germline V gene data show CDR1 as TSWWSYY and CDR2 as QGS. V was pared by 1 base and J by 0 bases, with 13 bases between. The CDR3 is CALGEPLPLYSWDTRQMFF. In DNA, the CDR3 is TGTGCTCTTGGGGAACCCCTTCCCCTCTACTCCTGGGACACCCGACAGATGTTTTTC.

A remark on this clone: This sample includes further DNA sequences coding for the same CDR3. The CDR3 sequence is CACLFSYWGDSMNWDTRQMFF. The CDR3 DNA reads TGTGCCTGCCTGTTTTCGTACTGGGGGGACTCAATGAACTGGGACACCCGACAGATGTTTTTC. This chain connects TRDV2 to TRDJ3, with TRDD3 matching 8 bases. Per the germline V gene, CDR1 is GEAIGNYY and CDR2 is EKD. The CDR3 is 21 amino acids. Trimming took 7 bases from V and 3 from J; bases not matched to a gene: 22.

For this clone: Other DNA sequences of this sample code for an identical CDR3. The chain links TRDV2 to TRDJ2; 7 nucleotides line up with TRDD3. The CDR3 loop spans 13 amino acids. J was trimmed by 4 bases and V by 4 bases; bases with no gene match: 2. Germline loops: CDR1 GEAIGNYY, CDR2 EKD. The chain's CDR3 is CACEYWGTAQLFF. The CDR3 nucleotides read TGTGCCTGTGAGTACTGGGGGACAGCACAACTCTTCTTT.

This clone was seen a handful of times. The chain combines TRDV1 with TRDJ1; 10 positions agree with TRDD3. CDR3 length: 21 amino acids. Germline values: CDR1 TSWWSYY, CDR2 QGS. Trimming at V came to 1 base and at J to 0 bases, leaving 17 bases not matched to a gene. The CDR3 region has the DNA TGTGCTCTTGGGGAACGGAAGGCCCTACGGGGGGATACGTCCTACACCGATAAACTCATCTTT. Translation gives CALGERKALRGDTSYTDKLIF.

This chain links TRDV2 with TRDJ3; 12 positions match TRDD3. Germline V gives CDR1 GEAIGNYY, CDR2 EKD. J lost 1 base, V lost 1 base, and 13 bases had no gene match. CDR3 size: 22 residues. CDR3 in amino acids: CACDTVGSSGGYGSWDTRQMFF. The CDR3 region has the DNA TGTGCCTGTGACACGGTCGGCTCTTCTGGGGGATACGGGTCCTGGGACACCCGACAGATGTTTTTC.

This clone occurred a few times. The CDR3 protein is CALGERIPILGDRHQYTDKLIF. The CDR3 DNA reads TGTGCTCTTGGGGAACGGATTCCCATACTGGGGGACAGACACCAGTACACCGATAAACTCATCTTT. The chain uses TRDV1 and TRDJ1; 9 positions agree with TRDD3. With 1 base clipped from V and 0 bases from J, the junction kept 21 bases outside the gene matches. The CDR3 runs 22 residues. Germline V gene data show CDR1 as TSWWSYY and CDR2 as QGS.

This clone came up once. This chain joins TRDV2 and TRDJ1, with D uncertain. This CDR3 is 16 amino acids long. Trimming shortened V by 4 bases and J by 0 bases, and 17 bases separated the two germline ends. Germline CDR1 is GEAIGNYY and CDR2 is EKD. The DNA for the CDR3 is TGTGCCTGTGAGGGCCTCCACCATCGCCACACCGATAAACTCATCTTT. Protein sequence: CACEGLHHRHTDKLIF.

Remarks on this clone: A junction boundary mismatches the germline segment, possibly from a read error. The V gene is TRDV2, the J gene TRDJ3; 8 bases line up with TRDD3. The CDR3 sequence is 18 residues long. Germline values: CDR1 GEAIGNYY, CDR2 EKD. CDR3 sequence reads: CACDILGASSLDTRQMFF. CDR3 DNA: TGTGCCTGTGACATACTGGGGGCTAGCTCCTTGGACACCCGACAGATGTTTTTC.

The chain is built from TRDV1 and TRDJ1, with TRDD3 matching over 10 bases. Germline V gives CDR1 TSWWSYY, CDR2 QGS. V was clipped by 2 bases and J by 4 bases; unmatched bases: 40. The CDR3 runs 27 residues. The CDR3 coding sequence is TGTGCTCTTGGGGAAAGGACTGTGGAGGCCTGTTCTACGACTGGGGGATGGGTTAGCACCCGAAACGATAAACTCATCTTT. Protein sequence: CALGERTVEACSTTGGWVSTRNDKLIF.

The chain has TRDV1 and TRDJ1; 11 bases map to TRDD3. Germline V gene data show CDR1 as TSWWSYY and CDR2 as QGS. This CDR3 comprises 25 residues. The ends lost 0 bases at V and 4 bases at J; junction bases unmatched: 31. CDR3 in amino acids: CALGELRLGGPTSAGGYTRFDKLIF. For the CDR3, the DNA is TGTGCTCTTGGGGAACTAAGACTTGGTGGTCCTACGTCAGCTGGGGGATACACCCGTTTCGATAAACTCATCTTT.

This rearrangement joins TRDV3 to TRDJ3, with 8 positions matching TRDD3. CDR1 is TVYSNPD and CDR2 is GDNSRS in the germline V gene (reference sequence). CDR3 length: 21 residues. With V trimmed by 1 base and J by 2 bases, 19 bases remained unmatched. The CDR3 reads CAFTGGPSGSGKPWDTRQMFF. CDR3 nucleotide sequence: TGTGCCTTTACTGGGGGACCCTCGGGTTCGGGAAAGCCCTGGGACACCCGACAGATGTTTTTC.

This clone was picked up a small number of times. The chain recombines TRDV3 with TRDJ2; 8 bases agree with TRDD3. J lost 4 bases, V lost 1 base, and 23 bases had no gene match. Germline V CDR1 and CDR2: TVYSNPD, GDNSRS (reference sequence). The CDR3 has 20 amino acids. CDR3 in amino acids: CAFNPLGDTFCLVGTAQLFF. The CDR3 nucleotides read TGTGCCTTTAATCCCCTGGGGGACACCTTCTGCTTGGTAGGGACAGCACAACTCTTCTTT. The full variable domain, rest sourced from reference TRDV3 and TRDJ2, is CDKVTQSSPDQTVASGSEVVLLCTYDTVYSNPDLFWYRIRPDYSFQFVFYGDNSRSEGADFTQGRFSVKHILTQKAFHLVISPVRTEDSATYYCAFNPLGDTFCLVGTAQLFFGKGTQLIVEP.

The CDR3 loop reads CALGDLGDTQLIF. The CDR3 region has the DNA TGTGCTCTTGGGGATCTGGGGGATACCCAACTCATCTTT. The chain uses TRDV1 and TRDJ1, with 11 positions matching TRDD3. Germline CDR1 TSWWSYY, CDR2 QGS. There are 13 residues in the CDR3. Losses at the gene ends were 3 bases for V and 9 bases for J; bases not matched to a gene: 3.

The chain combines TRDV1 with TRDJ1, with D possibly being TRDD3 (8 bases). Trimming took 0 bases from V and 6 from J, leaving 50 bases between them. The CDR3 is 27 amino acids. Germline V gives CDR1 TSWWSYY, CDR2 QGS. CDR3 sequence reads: CALGELTGGTPSLPRRLGGNPANKLIF. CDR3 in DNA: TGTGCTCTTGGGGAACTAACTGGGGGTACACCTAGCCTTCCTCGTAGACTGGGGGGTAATCCCGCCAATAAACTCATCTTT.

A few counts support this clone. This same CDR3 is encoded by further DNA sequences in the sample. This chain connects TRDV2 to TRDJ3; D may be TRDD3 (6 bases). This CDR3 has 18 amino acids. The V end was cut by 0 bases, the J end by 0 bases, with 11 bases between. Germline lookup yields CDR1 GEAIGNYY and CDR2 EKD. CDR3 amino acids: CACDTVGGSSWDTRQMFF. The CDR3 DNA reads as TGTGCCTGTGACACCGTCGGGGGGAGCTCCTGGGACACCCGACAGATGTTTTTC.

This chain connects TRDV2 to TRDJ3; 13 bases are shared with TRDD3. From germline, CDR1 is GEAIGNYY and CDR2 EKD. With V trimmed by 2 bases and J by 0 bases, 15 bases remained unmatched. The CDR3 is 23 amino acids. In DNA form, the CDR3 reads TGTGCCTGTGACAGATTACTGGGGGATACGCCTATATCTATCTCCTGGGACACCCGACAGATGTTTTTC. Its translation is CACDRLLGDTPISISWDTRQMFF.

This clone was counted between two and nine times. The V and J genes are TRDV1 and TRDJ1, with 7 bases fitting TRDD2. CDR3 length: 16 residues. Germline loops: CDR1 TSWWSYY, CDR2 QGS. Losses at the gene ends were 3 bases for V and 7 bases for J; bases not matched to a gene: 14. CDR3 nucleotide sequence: TGTGCTCTTGGGGACTTTCCTACCCGGCAATTTATTAAACTCATCTTT. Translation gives CALGDFPTRQFIKLIF.

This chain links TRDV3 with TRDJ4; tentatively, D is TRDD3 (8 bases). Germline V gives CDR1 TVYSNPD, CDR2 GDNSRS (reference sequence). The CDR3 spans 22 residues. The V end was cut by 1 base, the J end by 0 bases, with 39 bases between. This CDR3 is CAFMSPSSRSWGKPNPTRPLIF. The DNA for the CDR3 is TGTGCCTTTATGTCCCCTTCCTCCAGGTCCTGGGGGAAACCCAACCCTACCAGACCCCTGATCTTT.

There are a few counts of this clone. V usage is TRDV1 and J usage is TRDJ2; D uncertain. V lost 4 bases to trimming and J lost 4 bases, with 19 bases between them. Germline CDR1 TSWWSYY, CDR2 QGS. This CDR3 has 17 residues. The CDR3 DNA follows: TGTGCTCTTGGGGGATGCGGCCTCTTTACCGGGACAGCACAACTCTTCTTT. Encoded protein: CALGGCGLFTGTAQLFF.

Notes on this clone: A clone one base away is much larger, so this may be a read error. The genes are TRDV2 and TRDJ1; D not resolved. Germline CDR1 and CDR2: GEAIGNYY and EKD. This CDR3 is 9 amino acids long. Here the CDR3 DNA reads TGTGCCTATGACCTTAAACTCATCTTT. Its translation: CAYDLKLIF.

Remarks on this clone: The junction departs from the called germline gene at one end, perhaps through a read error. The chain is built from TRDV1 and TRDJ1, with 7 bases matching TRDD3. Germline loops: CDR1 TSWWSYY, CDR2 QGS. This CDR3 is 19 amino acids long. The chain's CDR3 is CAIGESWGRRFGYTDKLIF. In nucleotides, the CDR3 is TGTGCTATTGGGGAAAGTTGGGGGAGACGTTTCGGGTACACCGATAAACTCATCTTT.

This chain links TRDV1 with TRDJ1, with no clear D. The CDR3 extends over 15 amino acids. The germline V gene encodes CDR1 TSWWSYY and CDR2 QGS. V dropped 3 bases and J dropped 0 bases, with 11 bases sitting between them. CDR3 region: CALGDFSPYTDKLIF. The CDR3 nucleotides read TGTGCTCTTGGGGACTTTTCCCCCTACACCGATAAACTCATCTTT.